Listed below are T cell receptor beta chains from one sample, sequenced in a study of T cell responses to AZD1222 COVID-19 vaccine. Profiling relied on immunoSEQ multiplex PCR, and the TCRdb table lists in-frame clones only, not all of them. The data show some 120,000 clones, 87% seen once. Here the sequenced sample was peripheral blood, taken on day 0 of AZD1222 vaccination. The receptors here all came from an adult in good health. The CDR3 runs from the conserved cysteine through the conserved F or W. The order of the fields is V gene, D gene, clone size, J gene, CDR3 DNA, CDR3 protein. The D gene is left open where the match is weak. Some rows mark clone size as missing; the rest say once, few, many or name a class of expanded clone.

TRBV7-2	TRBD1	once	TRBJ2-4	TGTGCCAGCAGCCCCCGGACAGGGGGCCTAACTGCCAAAAACATTCAGTACTTC	CASSPRTGGLTAKNIQYF
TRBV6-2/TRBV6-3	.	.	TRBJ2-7	TGTGCCAGCAGTTACTGGGCGGGACGGCCCCCCTCCTACGAGCAGTACTTC	CASSYWAGRPPSYEQYF
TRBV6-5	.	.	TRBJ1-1	TGTGCCAGCAGTTCAACAGGGAACACTGAAGCTTTCTTT	CASSSTGNTEAFF
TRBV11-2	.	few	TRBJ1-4	TGTGCCAGCAGCCGTCCGGGACGGATTAATGAAAAACTGTTTTTT	CASSRPGRINEKLFF
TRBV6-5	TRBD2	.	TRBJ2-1	TGTGCCAGCATCAAAGGCGGGGGGATGATGAATGAGCAGTTCTTC	CASIKGGGMMNEQFF
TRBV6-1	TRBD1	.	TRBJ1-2	TGTGCCAGCAGTGACGGGGGACAGCGATTCTATGGCTACACCTTC	CASSDGGQRFYGYTF
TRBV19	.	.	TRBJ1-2	TGTGCCAGTAGTATTGGCTCGGGCTACACCTTC	CASSIGSGYTF
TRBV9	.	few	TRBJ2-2	TGTGCCAGCAGCGTAGGGGGGGATGACACCGGGGAGCTGTTTTTT	CASSVGGDDTGELFF
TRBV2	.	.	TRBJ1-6	TGTGCCAGCAGTGAAGCGGGGGGAAGGTACTTTGTCCTCCACTTT	CASSEAGGRYFVLHF
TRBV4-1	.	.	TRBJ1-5	TGCGCCAGCAGCCCGCGGGCTAGCAATCAGCCCCAGCATTTT	CASSPRASNQPQHF
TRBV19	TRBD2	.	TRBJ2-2	TGTGCCAGTAGTATAGGGAGGCGGGGGACGAACACCGGGGAGCTGTTTTTT	CASSIGRRGTNTGELFF
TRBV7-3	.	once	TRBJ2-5	TGTGCCAGCAGCCCAGCAAGGGAGGAGACCCAGTACTTC	CASSPAREETQYF
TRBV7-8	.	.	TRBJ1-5	TGTGCCAGCAGCTTAGGATCTGCAGGGGTCGGTCAGCCCCAGCATTTT	CASSLGSAGVGQPQHF